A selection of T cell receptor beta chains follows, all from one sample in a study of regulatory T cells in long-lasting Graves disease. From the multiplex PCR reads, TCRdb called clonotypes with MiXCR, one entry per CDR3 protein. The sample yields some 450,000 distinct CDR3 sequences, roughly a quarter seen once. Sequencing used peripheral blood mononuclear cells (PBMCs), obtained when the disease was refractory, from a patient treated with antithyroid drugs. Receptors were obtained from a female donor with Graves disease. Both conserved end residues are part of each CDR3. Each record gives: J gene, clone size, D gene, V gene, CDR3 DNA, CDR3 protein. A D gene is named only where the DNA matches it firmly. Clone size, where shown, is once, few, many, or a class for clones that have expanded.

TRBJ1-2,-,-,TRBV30,TGTGCCTGGAGTACAGATGGCTACACCTTC,CAWSTDGYTF
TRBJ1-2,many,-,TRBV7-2,TGTGCCAGCAGCCAGCAGGGGTACGGCTACACCTTC,CASSQQGYGYTF
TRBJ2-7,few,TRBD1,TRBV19,TGTGCCAGTAGTGGACTCCGGGACAGTCCCTACGAGCAGTACTTC,CASSGLRDSPYEQYF
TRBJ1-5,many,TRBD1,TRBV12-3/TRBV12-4,TGTGCCAGCAGTACAGGGGGCGGCGGCAATCAGCCCCAGCATTTT,CASSTGGGGNQPQHF
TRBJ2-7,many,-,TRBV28,TGTGCCAGCAGTTCCGACAGGAGTCCCTACGAGCAGTACTTC,CASSSDRSPYEQYF
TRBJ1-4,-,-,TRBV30,TGTGCCTGGAGTGTACGGGGGGATGAAAAACTGTTTTTT,CAWSVRGDEKLFF
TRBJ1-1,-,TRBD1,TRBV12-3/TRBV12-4,TGTGCCAGCAGTCTCCGAGGACAGGGGAGGGCTGAAGCTTTCTTT,CASSLRGQGRAEAFF
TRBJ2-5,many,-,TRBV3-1,TGTGCCAGCAGCCAAGGAAGGGGCGAGACCCAGTACTTC,CASSQGRGETQYF
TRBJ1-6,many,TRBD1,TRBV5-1,TGCGCCAGCAGCCCAGGACAGGGTGAATCACCCCTCCACTTT,CASSPGQGESPLHF
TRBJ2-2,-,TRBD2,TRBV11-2,TGTGCCAGCAGCCCGAGACTAGCGGGAGATACCGGGGAGCTGTTTTTT,CASSPRLAGDTGELFF